These T cell receptor beta chains were read from a single sample in a study of glioma-infiltrating T cells. TCRdb analysed the multiplex PCR reads with MiXCR anew, one entry per CDR3 protein. In the table there are 44,000 or so distinct CDR3 sequences, approximately 20% of which are singletons. The sequenced sample consisted of glioma tissue, nonneoplastic brain tissue, or PBMCs (not recorded which). The source of these receptors is a human donor with low-grade glioma or glioblastoma, undergoing nonglioma brain surgery, or in good health (not recorded which). The CDR3 runs from the conserved cysteine through the conserved F or W. A D gene is named only where the DNA matches it firmly. Some rows mark clone size as missing; the rest say once, few, many or name a class of expanded clone.

>TRBJ2-3|17|TRBV2|TRBD2|many
CASSEAGTSKHTDTQYF
TGTGCCAGCAGTGAAGCTGGGACTAGCAAGCACACAGATACGCAGTATTTT
>TRBJ2-1|12|TRBV20-1|.|many
CSTTTGYNEQFF
TGCAGCACCACCACAGGGTACAATGAGCAGTTCTTC
>TRBJ1-2|13|TRBV19|.|.
CASSPFGANGYTF
TGTGCCAGTAGTCCCTTCGGGGCTAATGGCTACACCTTC
>TRBJ1-1|15|TRBV3-1|.|many
CASSQEGGMNTEAFF
TGTGCCAGCAGCCAAGAAGGGGGGATGAACACTGAAGCTTTCTTT
>TRBJ1-1|14|TRBV4-1|.|many
CASSQWTVNTEAFF
TGCGCCAGCAGCCAATGGACGGTGAACACTGAAGCTTTCTTT
>TRBJ1-3|17|TRBV7-9|TRBD1|few
CASSVLWTGVTGNTIYF
TGTGCCAGCAGCGTTCTTTGGACAGGGGTTACTGGAAACACCATATATTTT
>TRBJ1-6|12|TRBV7-9|.|.
CASSLYRGSLRF
TGTGCCAGCAGCTTATACCGGGGGTCCCTCCGCTTT
>TRBJ2-3|12|TRBV5-4|.|many
CASSSFIDTQYF
TGTGCCAGCAGCTCCTTTATAGATACGCAGTATTTT
>TRBJ2-7|14|TRBV6-4|.|once
CASSSRSRTYEQYF
TGTGCCAGCAGCTCCCGATCTCGTACCTACGAGCAGTACTTC
>TRBJ2-3|14|TRBV27|.|.
CASSSLTGGDTQYF
TGTGCCAGCAGTTCCCTAACCGGTGGGGATACGCAGTATTTT
>TRBJ2-2|16|TRBV6-6|.|many
CASSYSGQQNTGELFF
TGTGCCAGCAGTTACTCAGGACAGCAGAACACCGGGGAGCTGTTTTTT
>TRBJ2-1|13|TRBV12-3/TRBV12-4|.|many
CASSLGGAEEQFF
TGTGCCAGCAGTTTAGGGGGGGCTGAAGAGCAGTTCTTC
>TRBJ2-4|17|TRBV5-5|.|many
CASSPRLKGGVDDIQYF
TGTGCCAGCAGCCCCCGTCTTAAAGGCGGGGTAGATGACATTCAGTACTTC
>TRBJ2-5|15|TRBV4-1|TRBD2|many
CASSRAGTSSETQYF
TGCGCCAGCAGCCGCGCCGGGACTAGCTCAGAGACCCAGTACTTC
>TRBJ1-5|17|TRBV28|TRBD1|.
CASSHNLRGQYNRPQHF
TGTGCCAGCAGTCATAACCTTAGGGGACAGTACAATCGGCCCCAGCATTTT
>TRBJ1-5|18|TRBV6-1|TRBD1|once
CASSGDRVSTYSNQPQHF
TGTGCCAGCAGTGGGGACAGAGTATCCACTTATAGCAATCAGCCCCAGCATTTT
>TRBJ2-1|16|TRBV29-1|.|.
CSVEGESGSPLGEQFF
TGCAGCGTTGAAGGGGAGAGCGGATCCCCCCTGGGTGAGCAGTTCTTC
>TRBJ1-1|12|TRBV6-5|.|.
CAGTQGNTEAFF
TGTGCCGGCACTCAGGGAAACACTGAAGCTTTCTTT
>TRBJ2-1|14|TRBV5-1|.|few
CASSFAGSGNEQFF
TGCGCCAGCAGCTTCGCGGGATCGGGGAATGAGCAGTTCTTC
>TRBJ2-1|13|TRBV6-4|TRBD1|many
CASSDSRTGVRFF
TGTGCCAGCAGTGACTCAAGGACAGGGGTTCGGTTCTTC
>TRBJ2-7|15|TRBV9|.|few
CASSVGAGAIYEQYF
TGTGCCAGCAGCGTAGGGGCAGGGGCTATCTACGAGCAGTACTTC
>TRBJ2-3|15|TRBV5-5|.|few
CASSSSPTATDTQYF
TGTGCCAGCAGCTCAAGTCCAACAGCCACAGATACGCAGTATTTT
>TRBJ1-6|14|TRBV20-1|.|many
CSASLQGDQSPLHF
TGCAGTGCTAGCCTACAGGGTGATCAATCACCCCTCCACTTT